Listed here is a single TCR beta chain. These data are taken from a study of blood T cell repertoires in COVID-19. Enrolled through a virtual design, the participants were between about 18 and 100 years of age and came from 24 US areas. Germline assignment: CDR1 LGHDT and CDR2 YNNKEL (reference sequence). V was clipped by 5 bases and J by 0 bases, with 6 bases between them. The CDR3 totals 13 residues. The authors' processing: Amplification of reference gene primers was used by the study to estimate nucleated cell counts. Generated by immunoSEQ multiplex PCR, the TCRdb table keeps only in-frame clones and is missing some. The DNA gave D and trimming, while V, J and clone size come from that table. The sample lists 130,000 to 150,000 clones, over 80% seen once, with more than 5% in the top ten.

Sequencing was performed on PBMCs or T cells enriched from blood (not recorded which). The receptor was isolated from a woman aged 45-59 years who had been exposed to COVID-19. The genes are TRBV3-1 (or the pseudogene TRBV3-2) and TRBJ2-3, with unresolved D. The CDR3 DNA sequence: TGTGCCAGCAGCTCCACTAGCACAGATACGCAGTATTTT. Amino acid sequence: CASSSTSTDTQYF.